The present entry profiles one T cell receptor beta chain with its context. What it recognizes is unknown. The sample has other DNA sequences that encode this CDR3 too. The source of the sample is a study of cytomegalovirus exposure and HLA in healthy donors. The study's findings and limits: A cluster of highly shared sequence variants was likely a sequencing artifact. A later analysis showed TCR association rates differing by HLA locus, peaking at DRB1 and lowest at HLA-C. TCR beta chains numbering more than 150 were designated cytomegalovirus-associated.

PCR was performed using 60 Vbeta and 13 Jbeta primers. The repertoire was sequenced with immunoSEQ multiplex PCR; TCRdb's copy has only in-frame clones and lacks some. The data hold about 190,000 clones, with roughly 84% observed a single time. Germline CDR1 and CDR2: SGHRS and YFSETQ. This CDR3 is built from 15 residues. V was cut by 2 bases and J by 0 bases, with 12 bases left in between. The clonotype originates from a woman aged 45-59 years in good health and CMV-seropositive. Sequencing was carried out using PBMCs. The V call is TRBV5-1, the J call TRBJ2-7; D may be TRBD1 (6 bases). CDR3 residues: CASSLGQSSSYEQYF. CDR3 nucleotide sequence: TGCGCCAGCAGCTTAGGACAGTCGAGCTCCTACGAGCAGTACTTC.